These T cell receptor beta chains were read from a single sample in a study of blood T cells in healthy people across ages. TCRdb redid the calling of the 5' RACE reads with MiXCR, one entry per CDR3 protein. The sample records a few hundred thousand distinct CDR3 sequences, about half being singletons. Sequenced input: blood. Receptor source: a man aged 55 to 70 in good health. The CDR3 runs from the conserved cysteine through the conserved F or W. Fields, in order: D gene, J gene, clone size, V gene, CDR3 DNA, CDR3 protein. A D gene is named only where the DNA matches it firmly. Clone size is stated in some rows and not others, as once, few, many or a class when expanded.

d_call: .
j_call: TRBJ2-4
clone_size: .
v_call: TRBV11-2
cdr3_nt: TGTGCCAGCAGCTTAGGGCAGAGGGAAAAAAACATTCAGTACTTC
cdr3_aa: CASSLGQREKNIQYF

d_call: TRBD1
j_call: TRBJ1-2
clone_size: .
v_call: TRBV11-1
cdr3_nt: TGTGCCAGCAGCTTAAAGACAGGGTATGGCTACACCTTC
cdr3_aa: CASSLKTGYGYTF

d_call: TRBD1
j_call: TRBJ2-7
clone_size: many
v_call: TRBV12-3/TRBV12-4
cdr3_nt: TGTGCCAGCAGTTCAGGGACAGGGCGCCAGCAGTACTTC
cdr3_aa: CASSSGTGRQQYF

d_call: .
j_call: TRBJ2-7
clone_size: few
v_call: TRBV5-1
cdr3_nt: TGCGCCAGCAGCTTTGGCACCTACTACGAGCAGTACTTC
cdr3_aa: CASSFGTYYEQYF

d_call: .
j_call: TRBJ2-3
clone_size: .
v_call: TRBV5-1
cdr3_nt: TGCGCCAGCAGCTTGGAAGTCTCTAGCACAGATACGCAGTATTTT
cdr3_aa: CASSLEVSSTDTQYF

d_call: .
j_call: TRBJ2-3
clone_size: .
v_call: TRBV24-1
cdr3_nt: TGTGCCACCAGTGACGGACACCGAACAGATACGCAGTATTTT
cdr3_aa: CATSDGHRTDTQYF

d_call: .
j_call: TRBJ1-2
clone_size: few
v_call: TRBV15
cdr3_nt: TGTGCCACCAGCCTTTCTCTAACAGGGAACTATGGCTACACCTTC
cdr3_aa: CATSLSLTGNYGYTF

d_call: .
j_call: TRBJ2-1
clone_size: .
v_call: TRBV20-1
cdr3_nt: TGCAGTGCTCCCAGTTTTGACAGCTCCTACAATGAGCAGTTCTTC
cdr3_aa: CSAPSFDSSYNEQFF

d_call: .
j_call: TRBJ2-5
clone_size: .
v_call: TRBV7-2
cdr3_nt: TGTGCCAGCAGCTTACAACCTACCTCTTCCGAGACCCAGTACTTC
cdr3_aa: CASSLQPTSSETQYF

d_call: .
j_call: TRBJ2-5
clone_size: few
v_call: TRBV29-1
cdr3_nt: TGCAGCGTCGATACCCTTCCAGGGACAAACCTAGGGTACTTC
cdr3_aa: CSVDTLPGTNLGYF

d_call: .
j_call: TRBJ2-5
clone_size: .
v_call: TRBV18
cdr3_nt: TGTGCCAGCTCACCGGGCCGGGAAGAGACCCAGTACTTC
cdr3_aa: CASSPGREETQYF

d_call: .
j_call: TRBJ2-7
clone_size: few
v_call: TRBV7-2
cdr3_nt: TGTGCCAGCAGCTTAGAATGGGCCGCAACCTACGAGCAGTACTTC
cdr3_aa: CASSLEWAATYEQYF

d_call: TRBD1
j_call: TRBJ2-1
clone_size: .
v_call: TRBV5-1
cdr3_nt: TGCGCCAGCAGCTTACGGACAGGGACGAATGAGCAGTTCTTC
cdr3_aa: CASSLRTGTNEQFF

d_call: TRBD1
j_call: TRBJ1-5
clone_size: .
v_call: TRBV7-8
cdr3_nt: TGTGCCAGCAGCGTACAGGGGCCCCGGGGTCAGCCCCAGCATTTT
cdr3_aa: CASSVQGPRGQPQHF

d_call: .
j_call: TRBJ1-1
clone_size: .
v_call: TRBV29-1
cdr3_nt: TGCAGCGTTGTAACGGGAACGACTGAAGCTTTCTTT
cdr3_aa: CSVVTGTTEAFF

d_call: .
j_call: TRBJ2-5
clone_size: few
v_call: TRBV20-1
cdr3_nt: TGCAGTGCTAGAGCAGACTCGAGGGGGGTGCTTGAGCAGTACTTC
cdr3_aa: CSARADSRGVLEQYF

d_call: .
j_call: TRBJ2-7
clone_size: .
v_call: TRBV20-1
cdr3_nt: TGCAGTGCTCAACTTGGGACCAGTTCGTACAAGCAGTACTTC
cdr3_aa: CSAQLGTSSYKQYF

d_call: .
j_call: TRBJ2-1
clone_size: .
v_call: TRBV6-5
cdr3_nt: TGTGCCAGCAGCCACAGGGCCACAGACACCAATGAGCAGTTCTTC
cdr3_aa: CASSHRATDTNEQFF

d_call: .
j_call: TRBJ2-1
clone_size: few
v_call: TRBV4-3
cdr3_nt: TGCGCCAGCAGCCTTCTTCTGGGTCCCGCGTACAATGAGCAGTTCTTC
cdr3_aa: CASSLLLGPAYNEQFF

d_call: TRBD1
j_call: TRBJ2-7
clone_size: few
v_call: TRBV20-1
cdr3_nt: TGCAGTGCTAGAGATCAGGGGGTCTCCTACGAGCAGTACTTC
cdr3_aa: CSARDQGVSYEQYF

d_call: .
j_call: TRBJ2-5
clone_size: few
v_call: TRBV20-1
cdr3_nt: TGCAGTGCTAGGGCAGGGATGCAAGAGACCCAGTACTTC
cdr3_aa: CSARAGMQETQYF

d_call: .
j_call: TRBJ2-3
clone_size: few
v_call: TRBV7-2
cdr3_nt: TGTGCCAGCAGCCCCAGGGCTTATGGGGGGGCAGCAGATACGCAGTATTTT
cdr3_aa: CASSPRAYGGAADTQYF

d_call: TRBD1
j_call: TRBJ2-1
clone_size: .
v_call: TRBV29-1
cdr3_nt: TGCAGCGTGGATAGGACAGGGTCGAGCTACAATGAGCAGTTCTTC
cdr3_aa: CSVDRTGSSYNEQFF

d_call: .
j_call: TRBJ2-3
clone_size: .
v_call: TRBV6-4
cdr3_nt: TGTGCTAGCAGCGACGGGAATCGGAGCACAGATACGCAGTATTTT
cdr3_aa: CASSDGNRSTDTQYF

d_call: .
j_call: TRBJ2-7
clone_size: few
v_call: TRBV27
cdr3_nt: TGTGCCAGCAGTGCACAGAGAGGGTCCTACGAGCAGTACTTC
cdr3_aa: CASSAQRGSYEQYF

d_call: .
j_call: TRBJ2-5
clone_size: once
v_call: TRBV10-2
cdr3_nt: TGCGCCAGCAGTGTAGCCAGGCGTAAACAAGAGACCCAGTACTTC
cdr3_aa: CASSVARRKQETQYF

d_call: .
j_call: TRBJ2-1
clone_size: .
v_call: TRBV7-6
cdr3_nt: TGTGCCAGCAGCGATCCGGGACCCCACAATGAGCAGTTCTTC
cdr3_aa: CASSDPGPHNEQFF

d_call: .
j_call: TRBJ2-7
clone_size: .
v_call: TRBV29-1
cdr3_nt: TGCAGCGTTGTGCGGGATGGAGGAGTCTACGAGCAGTACTTC
cdr3_aa: CSVVRDGGVYEQYF

d_call: TRBD1
j_call: TRBJ2-7
clone_size: .
v_call: TRBV10-3
cdr3_nt: TGTGCCGTCACCGACAGGGGACCCGAGCAGTACTTC
cdr3_aa: CAVTDRGPEQYF

d_call: TRBD2
j_call: TRBJ2-7
clone_size: .
v_call: TRBV9
cdr3_nt: TGTGCCAGCAGCGCAGCGGGAGCGGGAGCCTACGAGCAGTACTTC
cdr3_aa: CASSAAGAGAYEQYF

d_call: TRBD1
j_call: TRBJ2-7
clone_size: few
v_call: TRBV20-1
cdr3_nt: TGCAGTGCTAGCTCCTGGGGACAGGGAAGGGACGAGCAGTACTTC
cdr3_aa: CSASSWGQGRDEQYF

d_call: TRBD2
j_call: TRBJ2-3
clone_size: .
v_call: TRBV7-2
cdr3_nt: TGTGCCAGCAGCTTTATCCGGACTAGCGGTACAGATACGCAGTATTTT
cdr3_aa: CASSFIRTSGTDTQYF

d_call: .
j_call: TRBJ1-2
clone_size: .
v_call: TRBV7-9
cdr3_nt: TGTGCCAGCAGCTTAGATGGAACGGTGAGGGGTGGCTACACCTTC
cdr3_aa: CASSLDGTVRGGYTF

d_call: .
j_call: TRBJ2-3
clone_size: few
v_call: TRBV29-1
cdr3_nt: TGCAGCGTTGATTCGAGTTCCACAGATACGCAGTATTTT
cdr3_aa: CSVDSSSTDTQYF

d_call: .
j_call: TRBJ2-7
clone_size: once
v_call: TRBV12-3/TRBV12-4
cdr3_nt: TGTGCCAGCACCCCCGGGGGGGACAGGGCGAGTTACGAGCAGTACTTC
cdr3_aa: CASTPGGDRASYEQYF

d_call: TRBD2
j_call: TRBJ2-1
clone_size: few
v_call: TRBV25-1
cdr3_nt: TGTGCCAGCAACCCCGGCCCCACGGTCCCGGGACTAGTCGACAATGAGCAGTTCTTC
cdr3_aa: CASNPGPTVPGLVDNEQFF

d_call: TRBD1
j_call: TRBJ2-2
clone_size: .
v_call: TRBV29-1
cdr3_nt: TGCAGCGTTGGCGACAGGGTAGTTAGCGGGGAGCTGTTTTTT
cdr3_aa: CSVGDRVVSGELFF

d_call: .
j_call: TRBJ2-3
clone_size: few
v_call: TRBV4-1
cdr3_nt: TGCGCCAGCAGCCCCGGTCCCGGGGGGCCCACAGATACGCAGTATTTT
cdr3_aa: CASSPGPGGPTDTQYF

d_call: .
j_call: TRBJ2-5
clone_size: .
v_call: TRBV5-8
cdr3_nt: TGTGCCAGCAGCAGACGGAACCAAGAGACCCAGTACTTC
cdr3_aa: CASSRRNQETQYF